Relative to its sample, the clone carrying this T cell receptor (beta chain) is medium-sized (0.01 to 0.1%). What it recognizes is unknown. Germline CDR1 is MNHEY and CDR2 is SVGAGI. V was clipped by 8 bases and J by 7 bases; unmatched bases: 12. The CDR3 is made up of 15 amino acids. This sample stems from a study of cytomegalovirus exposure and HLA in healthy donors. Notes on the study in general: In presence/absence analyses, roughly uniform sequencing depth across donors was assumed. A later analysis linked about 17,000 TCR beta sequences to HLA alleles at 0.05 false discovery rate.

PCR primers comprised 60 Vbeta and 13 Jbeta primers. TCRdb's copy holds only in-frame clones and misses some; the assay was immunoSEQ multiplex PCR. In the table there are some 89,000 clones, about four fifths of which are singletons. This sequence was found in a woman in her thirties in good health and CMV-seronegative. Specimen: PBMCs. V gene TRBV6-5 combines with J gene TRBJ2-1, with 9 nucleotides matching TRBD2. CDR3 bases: TGTGCCAGCCAAGATAGCGGGAGATGGATGAATGAGCAGTTCTTC. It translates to CASQDSGRWMNEQFF.